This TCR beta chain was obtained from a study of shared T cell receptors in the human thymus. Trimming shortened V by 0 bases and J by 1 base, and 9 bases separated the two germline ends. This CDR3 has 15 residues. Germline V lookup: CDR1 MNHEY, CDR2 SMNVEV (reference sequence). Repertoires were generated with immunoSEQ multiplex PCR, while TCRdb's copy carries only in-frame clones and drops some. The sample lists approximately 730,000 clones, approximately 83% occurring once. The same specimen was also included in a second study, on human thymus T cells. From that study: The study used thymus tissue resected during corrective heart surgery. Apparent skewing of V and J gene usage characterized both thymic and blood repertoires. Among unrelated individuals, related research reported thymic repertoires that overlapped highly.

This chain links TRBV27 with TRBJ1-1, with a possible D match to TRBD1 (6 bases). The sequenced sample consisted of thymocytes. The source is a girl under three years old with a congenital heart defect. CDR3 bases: TGTGCCAGCAGTTTATCAACAGGGCAGAACACTGAAGCTTTCTTT. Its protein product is CASSLSTGQNTEAFF.